One and the same sample provided the 18 T cell receptor beta chains below, sequenced in a study of immune evolution from preneoplasia to lung adenocarcinoma. Assay used: immunoSEQ multiplex PCR; TCRdb lists only in-frame clones, some missing. The sample holds more than 4,000 clones, about 80% seen once. The source material was FFPE normal lung tissue adjacent to the tumor. These receptors all come from a person aged 50 to 70 with lung adenocarcinoma.

The gene calls are TRBV29-1 and TRBJ1-2, with D maybe TRBD1 (5 bases). This CDR3 is 11 amino acids long. The germline V gene has CDR1 SQVTM and CDR2 ANQGSEA. Trimming left V 7 bases short and J 6 bases short, with 12 bases between. CDR3 nucleotides: TGCAGCGCGCAGGGTGTCGATGGCTACACCTTC. Translation: CSAQGVDGYTF.

V is TRBV30 and J is TRBJ2-7; D tentatively fits TRBD1 or TRBD2 (6 bases each). This CDR3 comprises 13 residues. V lost 3 bases and J lost 2, with 11 bases in between. The V gene's germline CDR1 is GTSNPN and CDR2 SVGIG (reference sequence). CDR3: CAWSKGGTYEQYF. CDR3 bases: TGTGCCTGGAGCAAAGGGGGGACCTACGAGCAGTACTTC. Full variable domain (missing parts from reference TRBV30 and TRBJ2-7): SQTIHQWPATLVQPVGSPLSLECTVEGTSNPNLYWYRQAAGRGLQLLFYSVGIGQISSEVPQNLSASRPQDRQFILSSKKLLLSDSGFYLCAWSKGGTYEQYFGPGTRLTVT.

This clone was observed a handful of times. The DNA for the CDR3 is TGTGCCAGCAGTTTACAGGGGAGTGTGAATGAGCAGTTCTTC. It is translated as CASSLQGSVNEQFF. V is TRBV27 and J is TRBJ2-1; tentatively, D is TRBD1 (6 bases). The CDR3 loop spans 14 amino acids. With 2 bases removed from V and 7 bases from J, the gap between germline ends came to 12 bases. From germline, CDR1 is MNHEY and CDR2 SMNVEV (reference sequence).

CDR3 sequence (DNA): TGTGCCAGCAGTTTATCTTGGACAGGGGATTTTGTGCAGTACTTC. Its protein product is CASSLSWTGDFVQYF. The rearrangement joins TRBV27 to TRBJ2-7; TRBD1 matches 9 bases. Germline V gene data show CDR1 as MNHEY and CDR2 as SMNVEV (reference sequence). Trimming removed 0 bases from V and 9 bases from J; junction bases left unmatched: 9. This CDR3 region has 15 residues.

This clone was found a few times. The V gene is TRBV30, the J gene TRBJ1-2; TRBD1 aligns across 7 bases. CDR3 length: 16 residues. With 4 bases clipped from V and 9 bases from J, the junction kept 20 bases outside the gene matches. Per the germline V gene, CDR1 is GTSNPN and CDR2 is SVGIG (reference sequence). This CDR3 is CAWTRDSAWGFYRYTF. The CDR3 region has the DNA TGTGCCTGGACCCGGGACAGCGCGTGGGGTTTTTATCGCTACACCTTC.

The CDR3 DNA follows: TGTGCCAGCAGTCCCACAGACAGGGTTGGAAACACCATATATTTT. The encoded protein is CASSPTDRVGNTIYF. The J gene is TRBJ1-3, the V gene TRBV6-5; TRBD1 aligns across 7 bases. Looked up from germline, CDR1 is MNHEY and CDR2 is SVGAGI. Germline trimming cut 5 bases from V and 3 bases from J; bases unmatched to any gene: 7. The CDR3 length is 15 residues.

This clone showed up just a few times. This rearrangement joins TRBV10-3 to TRBJ2-1; D unclear. V was clipped by 7 bases and J by 5 bases, with 9 bases between them. Germline V lookup: CDR1 ENHRY, CDR2 SYGVKD. This CDR3 spans 12 amino acids. CDR3 sequence (DNA): TGTGCCATCAACACTAAGGACAATGAGCAGTTCTTC. Amino acid sequence: CAINTKDNEQFF.

The chain couples TRBV11-3 to TRBJ2-1; 7 bases agree with TRBD1. Germline V CDR1 and CDR2: SGHNT, YENEEA. Trimming at V came to 1 base and at J to 3 bases, leaving 3 bases not matched to a gene. The CDR3 is made up of 15 amino acids. In nucleotides, the CDR3 is TGTGCCAGCAGCTTAGGACAGGGTGTCTACAATGAGCAGTTCTTC. Encoded protein: CASSLGQGVYNEQFF.

The chain has TRBV6-4 and TRBJ2-6; TRBD2 agrees at 8 bases. The CDR3 runs 17 residues. The V segment lost 4 bases and the J segment 0 bases; nucleotides outside the gene matches: 5. Germline CDR1 and CDR2: MRHNA and SNTAGT. The CDR3 DNA reads TGTGCCAGCAGTGTTACCGCGGGGGGCTCTGGGGCCAACGTCCTGACTTTC. Residues: CASSVTAGGSGANVLTF.

J is TRBJ2-5 and V is TRBV30; a weak D match, TRBD1 (5 bases). Trimming took 0 bases from V and 2 from J, leaving 7 bases between them. Germline CDR1 is GTSNPN and CDR2 is SVGIG (reference sequence). The CDR3 extends over 13 amino acids. The CDR3, as DNA: TGTGCCTGGAGTGTTAGGGGACAAGAGACCCAGTACTTC. Its protein is CAWSVRGQETQYF.

The V gene is TRBV30, the J gene TRBJ1-1, with 10 bases that match TRBD1. This CDR3 has 12 amino acids. Germline loops: CDR1 GTSNPN, CDR2 SVGIG (reference sequence). V lost 3 bases to trimming and J lost 12 bases; unmatched junction nucleotides: 7. CDR3 region: CAWSRDRGITFF. The CDR3 nucleotides read TGTGCCTGGAGCCGGGACAGGGGTATAACTTTCTTT.

This clone was counted only a few times. The chain combines TRBV14 with TRBJ1-5, with D hard to call. CDR3 length: 12 amino acids. Trimming shortened V by 2 bases and J by 6 bases, and 5 bases separated the two germline ends. Looked up from germline, CDR1 is SGHDN and CDR2 is FVKESK. The CDR3 region is CASSQTGQPQHF. CDR3 DNA: TGTGCCAGCAGCCAAACTGGTCAGCCCCAGCATTTT.

The genes are TRBV7-9 and TRBJ1-3; D is possibly TRBD1 (5 bases). The CDR3 sequence is 14 residues long. V was shortened by 9 bases and J by 1 base, with 13 bases between the two germline ends. Germline V gene sequence: CDR1 SEHNR, CDR2 FQNEAQ (reference sequence). CDR3 DNA sequence: TGTGCCAGTGACGACTCAGGGTCTGGAAACACCATATATTTT. Translated: CASDDSGSGNTIYF.

The rearrangement uses TRBV30 and TRBJ2-7, with 9 bases fitting TRBD1. CDR1 is GTSNPN, CDR2 SVGIG, per germline (reference sequence). V dropped 1 base and J dropped 3; count of bases not matched to a gene: 1. The CDR3 consists of 13 residues. Here the CDR3 reads CAWSETGGYEQYF. CDR3 sequence (DNA): TGTGCCTGGAGTGAGACAGGGGGCTACGAGCAGTACTTC.

The rearrangement uses TRBV30 and TRBJ2-1, with 10 bases that match TRBD2. This CDR3 contains 14 residues. V gave up 2 bases and J gave up 7 bases; unmatched junction bases: 5. Germline V gene data show CDR1 as GTSNPN and CDR2 as SVGIG (reference sequence). The chain's CDR3 is CAWSSGGVGNEQFF. CDR3 nucleotide sequence: TGTGCCTGGAGTAGCGGGGGGGTCGGGAATGAGCAGTTCTTC.

The rearrangement uses TRBV6-6 and TRBJ2-2; 7 nucleotides align to TRBD2. V lost 0 bases and J lost 3; bases outside the gene matches: 4. The CDR3 consists of 16 residues. Germline V gene data show CDR1 as MNHNY and CDR2 as SVGAGI (reference sequence). The CDR3 nucleotides are TGTGCCAGCAGTTACTCGGGGGGGGTGGACACCGGGGAGCTGTTTTTT. Protein product: CASSYSGGVDTGELFF.

This rearrangement joins TRBV19 to TRBJ2-1; D is unclear. The germline V and J ends were trimmed by 6 bases and 8 bases, with 14 bases remaining between them. The CDR3 covers 13 residues. In germline, CDR1 is LNHDA, CDR2 SQIVND (reference sequence). The CDR3, as DNA: TGTGCCAGTAGGTCCCCGGCCGCCGATGAGCAGTTCTTC. The encoded protein is CASRSPAADEQFF.

This clone was found once. The genes are TRBV9 and TRBJ1-6; 8 bases fit TRBD1. The CDR3 is made up of 14 amino acids. CDR1 and CDR2 from the germline V gene are SGDLS and YYNGEE. The V and J ends lost 4 bases and 10 bases, in that order; junction bases with no gene match: 7. The CDR3: CASSPTGGSSPLHF. In DNA, the CDR3 is TGTGCCAGCAGCCCCACAGGGGGTTCGTCACCCCTCCACTTT.